This T cell receptor beta chain came from a study of cytomegalovirus exposure and HLA in healthy donors. The PCR employed 60 Vbeta primers together with 13 Jbeta primers. TCRdb keeps only in-frame clones here, not all; method: immunoSEQ multiplex PCR. The table lists 150,000 or so clones, under 90% of them singletons, with under 2% in the top ten. Study findings and constraints: Rarity characterized most TCR sequences, yet some public TCRs appeared in many donors. Accounts indicate the classifier identified cytomegalovirus status with strong specificity and sensitivity. The sole available immune exposure information was CMV serostatus. According to a later analysis, donors in an Asian-associated ancestry cluster reportedly had fewer N-insertions than the approximately 720-donor mean.

V was trimmed by 5 bases and J by 3 bases, leaving 5 bases between them. The CDR3 is made up of 12 amino acids. The germline V gene encodes CDR1 LNHDA and CDR2 SQIVND (reference sequence). In this sample, this clone turned up a few times. The antigen is not known. Source material: PBMCs. V is TRBV19 and J is TRBJ1-5; D not resolved. The origin of this receptor is a man younger than 35 in good health and CMV-seronegative. CDR3 region: CASSPLNQPQHF. The CDR3 nucleotides are TGTGCCAGTAGTCCTCTCAATCAGCCCCAGCATTTT.